This T cell receptor (beta chain) stems from a study of cytomegalovirus exposure and HLA in healthy donors. Trimming shortened V by 3 bases and J by 1 base, and 9 bases separated the two germline ends. The CDR3 is made up of 14 amino acids. CDR1 and CDR2 from the germline V gene are SEHNR and FQNEAQ (reference sequence). Donors likely had unrecorded immune exposures despite being nominally healthy when sampled. Amplification used 60 Vbeta primers and 13 Jbeta primers. Using immunoSEQ multiplex PCR, the repertoire was profiled, and TCRdb retains in-frame clones only, with some absent. The table records tens of thousands of clones, approximately 47% of them present only once.

The rearrangement links TRBV7-9 to TRBJ1-1, with D hard to call. This receptor was identified in a woman aged 50 to 60 in good health and CMV-seronegative. Specimen: PBMCs. CDR3 amino acids: CASSLVGANTEAFF. Here the CDR3 DNA reads TGTGCCAGCAGCTTGGTCGGTGCGAACACTGAAGCTTTCTTT.